This TCR beta chain emerged from a study of human T cells and chemical hapten exposure. Trimming cost V 4 bases and J 7 bases, with 8 bases left between them. The CDR3 runs to 12 residues. Germline-derived CDR1 and CDR2 are SGHAT and FQDESV (reference sequence). TCRdb reprocessed the RACE reads via MiXCR and lists one record per CDR3 protein. In the table there are about 68,000 distinct CDR3 sequences, 10% to 11% of which are singletons. Time point noted: pre-sensitization, week 0. Treatment defined: therapeutic diphenylcyclopropenone sensitization with weekly scalp DPC. Blood sampling preceded each patch test application. Suited to DPC and affected by alopecia, the donors ranged from 18 to 70 years old. This clonotype appeared many times.

The specimen was whole blood, collected in connection with sensitization to the hapten diphenylcyclopropenone (DPC). The sequence was collected from a woman aged 50 to 65 with alopecia areata. Some clones in this sample may be carry-over from other donors' samples. V and J are TRBV11-1 and TRBJ2-1; the D is unclear. CDR3 loop: CASSSSFNEQFF. For the CDR3, the DNA is TGTGCCAGCAGCTCTTCCTTTAATGAGCAGTTCTTC.